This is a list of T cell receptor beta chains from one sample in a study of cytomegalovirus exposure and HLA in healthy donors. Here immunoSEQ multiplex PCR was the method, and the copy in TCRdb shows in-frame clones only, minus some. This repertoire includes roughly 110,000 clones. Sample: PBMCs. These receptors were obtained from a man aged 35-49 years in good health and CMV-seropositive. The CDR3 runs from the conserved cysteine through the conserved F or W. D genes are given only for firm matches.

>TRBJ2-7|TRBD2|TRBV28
CACRTDLAGYDHEQYF
TGTGCCTGCCGGACAGACCTAGCGGGATACGACCACGAGCAGTACTTC
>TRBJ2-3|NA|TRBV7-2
CASSLAPSLDTQYF
TGTGCCAGCAGCTTAGCCCCTAGCTTAGATACGCAGTATTTT
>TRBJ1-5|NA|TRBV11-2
CASSLAGDRNQPQHF
TGTGCCAGCAGCTTAGCGGGCGACAGGAATCAGCCCCAGCATTTT
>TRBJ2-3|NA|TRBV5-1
CASSLSGGMRDTQYF
TGCGCCAGCAGCTTGAGTGGCGGAATGAGGGATACGCAGTATTTT
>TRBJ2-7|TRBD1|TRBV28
CASSLVTGGIYEQYF
TGTGCCAGCAGTTTAGTCACAGGGGGCATCTACGAGCAGTACTTC
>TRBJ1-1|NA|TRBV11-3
CASSLGQNTEAFF
TGTGCCAGCAGCTTAGGGCAGAACACTGAAGCTTTCTTT
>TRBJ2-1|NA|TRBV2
CASSERGQELYNEQFF
TGTGCCAGCAGTGAAAGGGGCCAGGAGCTCTACAATGAGCAGTTCTTC
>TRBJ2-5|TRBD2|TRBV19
CASRLAGGTETQYF
TGTGCCAGTCGACTAGCGGGAGGTACAGAGACCCAGTACTTC
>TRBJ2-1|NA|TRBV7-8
CASSLAAYNEQFF
TGTGCCAGCAGCTTAGCAGCTTACAATGAGCAGTTCTTC
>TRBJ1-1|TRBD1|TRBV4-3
CASRQDYRGRTEAFF
TGCGCCAGCCGCCAAGATTACAGGGGACGCACTGAAGCTTTCTTT
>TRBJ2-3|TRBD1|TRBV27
CASSVRGGSTDTQYF
TGTGCCAGCAGTGTCCGAGGGGGCTCGACAGATACGCAGTATTTT
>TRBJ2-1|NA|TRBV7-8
CASSRQTNEQFF
TGTGCCAGCAGCCGTCAGACTAATGAGCAGTTCTTC